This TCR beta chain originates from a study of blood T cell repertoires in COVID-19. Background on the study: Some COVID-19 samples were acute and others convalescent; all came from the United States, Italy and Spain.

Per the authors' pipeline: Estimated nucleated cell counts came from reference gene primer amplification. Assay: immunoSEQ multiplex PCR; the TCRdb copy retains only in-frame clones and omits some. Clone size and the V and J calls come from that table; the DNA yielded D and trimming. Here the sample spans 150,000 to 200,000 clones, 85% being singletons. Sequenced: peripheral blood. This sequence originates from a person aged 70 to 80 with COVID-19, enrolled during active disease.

The CDR3 DNA reads as TGTGCCAGCAGCTTTAGCGGGAGGAATGAGCAGTTCTTC. Encoded protein: CASSFSGRNEQFF. The rearrangement uses TRBV9 and TRBJ2-1, with TRBD2 matching 10 bases. This CDR3 has 13 residues. Germline V gives CDR1 SGDLS, CDR2 YYNGEE. V lost 4 bases and J lost 7; bases outside the gene matches: 2.